Listed below are T cell receptor beta chains from one sample, sequenced in a study of control samples from healthy donors and cancer patients. Some clones are missing from TCRdb's copy, which holds only in-frame ones; the method was immunoSEQ multiplex PCR. The sample includes around 43,000 clones, 90% to 95% seen only once; the top ten take around 3.9%. Sequencing input: blood. These receptors were taken from a woman aged 45-65 years in good health. Both conserved end residues are part of each CDR3. Each record gives: J gene, V gene, CDR3 protein.

j_gene: TRBJ2-2
v_gene: TRBV4-1
CDR3aa: CASSLTEGSTGELFF

j_gene: TRBJ1-5
v_gene: TRBV7-9
CDR3aa: CASSLGGGNQPQHF

j_gene: TRBJ2-2
v_gene: TRBV4-3
CDR3aa: CASSLQRLGSGYGGELFF

j_gene: TRBJ2-7
v_gene: TRBV28
CDR3aa: CASRGGYQIYEQYF

j_gene: TRBJ1-2
v_gene: TRBV5-8
CDR3aa: CASSFGSYGYTF

j_gene: TRBJ1-5
v_gene: TRBV6-5
CDR3aa: CASSLGRNQPQHF

j_gene: TRBJ1-6
v_gene: TRBV4-3
CDR3aa: CASSQVVANSPLHF

j_gene: TRBJ2-2
v_gene: TRBV7-2
CDR3aa: CASSLSNTGELFF

j_gene: TRBJ1-5
v_gene: TRBV6-2/TRBV6-3
CDR3aa: CASSNVPTLNQPQHF

j_gene: TRBJ2-3
v_gene: TRBV28
CDR3aa: CASSTPFSLAGITDTQYF

j_gene: TRBJ2-5
v_gene: TRBV7-3
CDR3aa: CASSSGADQETQYF

j_gene: TRBJ1-1
v_gene: TRBV5-1
CDR3aa: CASSLEVEETEAFF

j_gene: TRBJ1-5
v_gene: TRBV7-9
CDR3aa: CASSRPGTGGGSNQPQHF

j_gene: TRBJ1-1
v_gene: TRBV19
CDR3aa: CASSIVYRAAELNTEAFF

j_gene: TRBJ1-3
v_gene: TRBV9
CDR3aa: CASSAGAFGNTIYF

j_gene: TRBJ2-1
v_gene: TRBV9
CDR3aa: CASSARDSPYNEQFF

j_gene: TRBJ1-1
v_gene: TRBV19
CDR3aa: CASREQGALNTEAFF

j_gene: TRBJ1-1
v_gene: TRBV19
CDR3aa: CASMLTVGNTEAFF

j_gene: TRBJ1-2
v_gene: TRBV5-5
CDR3aa: CASTYNIGASHYGYTF

j_gene: TRBJ1-1
v_gene: TRBV4-3
CDR3aa: CASSQNTGGLGGAFF

j_gene: TRBJ1-4
v_gene: TRBV9
CDR3aa: CASSVSAGQDNEKLFF

j_gene: TRBJ2-3
v_gene: TRBV7-6
CDR3aa: CASSTHVSGADTQYF

j_gene: TRBJ1-2
v_gene: TRBV5-1
CDR3aa: CASSLVVLQGGYGYTF

j_gene: TRBJ2-3
v_gene: TRBV7-3
CDR3aa: CASSSLSGLGTDTQYF

j_gene: TRBJ1-2
v_gene: TRBV29-1
CDR3aa: CSVVFTGYGYTF

j_gene: TRBJ2-7
v_gene: TRBV12-3/TRBV12-4
CDR3aa: CASSFLPYEQYF

j_gene: TRBJ1-2
v_gene: TRBV7-2
CDR3aa: CASSPIDRVANSNYGYTF

j_gene: TRBJ1-6
v_gene: TRBV6-2/TRBV6-3
CDR3aa: CASSLAQVNSPLHF

j_gene: TRBJ1-2
v_gene: TRBV7-2
CDR3aa: CASSLGNSYYGYTF

j_gene: TRBJ2-2
v_gene: TRBV7-2
CDR3aa: CASRPGRSNTGELFF

j_gene: TRBJ2-7
v_gene: TRBV5-1
CDR3aa: CASNRDRGFYEQYF

j_gene: TRBJ1-2
v_gene: TRBV7-2
CDR3aa: CASTPGQGAYGYTF

j_gene: TRBJ1-2
v_gene: TRBV9
CDR3aa: CASSVLTTGTGTYGYTF

j_gene: TRBJ1-1
v_gene: TRBV28
CDR3aa: CASSLTGQGAFF

j_gene: TRBJ2-5
v_gene: TRBV5-5
CDR3aa: CASSSPGGLETQYF

j_gene: TRBJ2-1
v_gene: TRBV7-2
CDR3aa: CASSLAGTGRYNEQFF

j_gene: TRBJ2-1
v_gene: TRBV10-3
CDR3aa: CAISESEVNEQFF

j_gene: TRBJ2-5
v_gene: TRBV5-6
CDR3aa: CASSLAAGGGDF

j_gene: TRBJ2-5
v_gene: TRBV27
CDR3aa: CASSTGPQETQYF

j_gene: TRBJ1-4
v_gene: TRBV29-1
CDR3aa: CSVPGTGNEKLFF

j_gene: TRBJ2-1
v_gene: TRBV9
CDR3aa: CASSVATSGSSYNEQFF

j_gene: TRBJ1-2
v_gene: TRBV9
CDR3aa: CASSAKQGRGGGYTF

j_gene: TRBJ1-6
v_gene: TRBV4-1
CDR3aa: CASRGGAYNSPLHF

j_gene: TRBJ2-5
v_gene: TRBV27
CDR3aa: CASSLGGGPGAQYF

j_gene: TRBJ1-2
v_gene: TRBV5-8
CDR3aa: CASSLTPGTHTFNYGYTF

j_gene: TRBJ2-4
v_gene: TRBV9
CDR3aa: CASSPLDRGWDIQYF

j_gene: TRBJ2-2
v_gene: TRBV28
CDR3aa: CASKSGSVPGELFF

j_gene: TRBJ2-7
v_gene: TRBV5-1
CDR3aa: CASSLSGRHRGDEQYF

j_gene: TRBJ2-5
v_gene: TRBV3-1/TRBV3-2
CDR3aa: CASSHPEETQYF

j_gene: TRBJ2-2
v_gene: TRBV3-1/TRBV3-2
CDR3aa: CASSLLDREAGELFF

j_gene: TRBJ1-5
v_gene: TRBV6-5
CDR3aa: CASSKTGIVSQPQHF

j_gene: TRBJ1-2
v_gene: TRBV28
CDR3aa: CATSISGTSFYGYTF

j_gene: TRBJ2-6
v_gene: TRBV2
CDR3aa: CASNLPPPVPGQGAGANVLTF

j_gene: TRBJ1-2
v_gene: TRBV18
CDR3aa: CASSTAGTGSNYGYTF

j_gene: TRBJ1-6
v_gene: TRBV9
CDR3aa: CASSVEGADNSPLHF